This TCR beta chain appears in the sequencing data of a study of blood T cell repertoires in COVID-19. Looking at the study overall: Sites across the United States, Italy and Spain contributed samples from acute and convalescent COVID-19.

Produced via immunoSEQ multiplex PCR; TCRdb's table is partial and in-frame only. This sample has 540,000 or so clones; roughly nine tenths occur once, and the top ten carry 7.5% to 9.5%. The ends were cut back, 4 bases at V and 6 bases at J, with 18 bases in the middle. The V gene's germline CDR1 is SGHRS and CDR2 YFSETQ. The CDR3 consists of 15 residues. The Seattle site enrolled patients during active infection and followed them longitudinally. The receptor comes from a woman aged 45-65 years with COVID-19, enrolled during active disease. Material for sequencing was peripheral blood. The rearrangement uses TRBV5-1 and TRBJ2-3; weak D call: TRBD1 (6 bases). CDR3 amino acids: CASSVPESRGDTQYF. CDR3 sequence (DNA): TGCGCCAGCAGCGTCCCGGAGAGTAGGGGGGATACGCAGTATTTT. Looking up the rest from reference TRBV5-1 and TRBJ2-3 gives the full variable domain: KAGVTQTPRYLIKTRGQQVTLSCSPISGHRSVSWYQQTPGQGLQFLFEYFSETQRNKGNFPGRFSGRQFSNSRSEMNVSTLELGDSALYLCASSVPESRGDTQYFGPGTRLTVL.